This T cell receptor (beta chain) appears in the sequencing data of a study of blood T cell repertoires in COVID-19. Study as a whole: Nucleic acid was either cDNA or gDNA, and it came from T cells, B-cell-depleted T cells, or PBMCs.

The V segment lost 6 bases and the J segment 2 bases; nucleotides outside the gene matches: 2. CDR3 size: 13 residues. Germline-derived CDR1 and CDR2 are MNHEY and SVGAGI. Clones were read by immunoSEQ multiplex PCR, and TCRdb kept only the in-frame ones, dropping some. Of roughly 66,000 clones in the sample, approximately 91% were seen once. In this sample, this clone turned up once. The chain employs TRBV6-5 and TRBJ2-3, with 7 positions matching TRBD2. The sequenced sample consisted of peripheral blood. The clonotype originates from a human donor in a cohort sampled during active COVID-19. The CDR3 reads CASRGTTTDTQYF. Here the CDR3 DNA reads TGTGCCAGCAGAGGGACTACCACAGATACGCAGTATTTT.